The sequence of this TCR beta chain was determined in a study of PD-1 blockade in classical Hodgkin lymphoma. In the study overall: It was nivolumab at 3 mg/kg, given intravenously every 2 weeks, that patients received. Study results and caveats: Newly diagnosed patients and complete responders had comparable diversity at baseline.

The CDR3 totals 16 residues. Trimming took 2 bases from V and 2 from J, leaving 13 bases between them. Germline values: CDR1 SGHTA, CDR2 FQGNSA. Time point of the sample: cycle 4 day 1 (C4D1), after less than seven weeks of nivolumab. Following autologous stem cell transplantation, relapse occurred in every patient, and exposure to brentuximab vedotin varied. Researchers report purifying CD4+ T cells from thawed PBMCs by magnetic negative selection. Complete response, partial response or progressive disease were the best responses. In this sample, this clone turned up once. Its antigen is as yet unknown. The table came from immunoSEQ multiplex PCR; TCRdb's copy has only in-frame clones and leaves some out. The sample contains roughly 30,000 clones, about 80% of which appear only once.

The chain is built from TRBV7-2 and TRBJ1-5; no firm D call. The sequence derives from a human donor with classical Hodgkin lymphoma. This material consisted of CD4+ T cells from blood, taken before the fourth cycle of nivolumab. The CDR3 protein is CASSLNGGRGNQPQHF. The CDR3 region has the DNA TGTGCCAGCAGCTTAAATGGAGGGAGGGGCAATCAGCCCCAGCATTTT.